Listed here are 10 T cell receptor beta chains from one sample, sequenced in a study of T cells in Graves' hyperthyroidism and ophthalmopathy. Template material for amplifying TCR beta CDR3 regions consisted of RNA transcripts. Carried out on the TCR CDR3, a first-round RT-PCR used the HTBI primer set. One entry per CDR3 protein, called by TCRdb with MiXCR from the multiplex PCR reads. The sample consists of fewer than 250,000 distinct CDR3 sequences, roughly 22% of them appearing once. Material: blood. The receptors here all came from a woman aged 40 to 55 with Graves' ophthalmopathy.

The chain carries TRBV6-1 and TRBJ2-7; 9 nucleotides match TRBD1. The V gene end was trimmed by 6 bases and the J gene end by 7 bases; junction bases not matched to a gene: 4. In germline, CDR1 is MNHNS, CDR2 SASEGT. There are 12 residues in the CDR3. CDR3 in DNA: TGTGCCAGCAGGGGGACAGGGTGGGAGCAGTACTTC. It translates to CASRGTGWEQYF.

This clonotype was detected many times. This chain connects TRBV15 to TRBJ2-3, with D possibly matching TRBD1 (5 bases). CDR1 LNHNV and CDR2 YYDKDF come from the germline V gene (reference sequence). The CDR3 covers 14 residues. Trimming pared 1 base from V and 14 bases from J, leaving 19 bases between. This chain's CDR3 is CATSRVSGQRAVYF. CDR3 DNA sequence: TGTGCCACCAGCAGAGTGTCAGGGCAAAGAGCCGTGTATTTT.

This clonotype was observed at least ten times. The CDR3 region has the DNA TGTGCCAGCAGCCAGGGATGTTGGCCCCAGCATTTT. This encodes CASSQGCWPQHF. V is TRBV14 and J is TRBJ1-5; D is unclear. Germline-derived CDR1 and CDR2 are SGHDN and FVKESK. This CDR3 spans 12 amino acids. The V and J ends lost 3 bases and 9 bases respectively, with 9 bases between them.

This clonotype was counted at least ten times. The gene calls are TRBV9 and TRBJ2-2; no clear D gene. Germline CDR1 is SGDLS and CDR2 is YYNGEE. The V and J ends lost 3 bases and 6 bases respectively, with 9 bases between them. The CDR3 runs 13 residues. The CDR3 nucleotides read TGTGCCAGCAGCGCGACCGTGTCCGGGGAGCTGTTTTTT. Translation gives CASSATVSGELFF.

For this clonotype: A read error is possible here, since a much larger clone lies one base away. The chain uses TRBV6-1 and TRBJ1-5; D call uncertain. The CDR3 length is 14 residues. Germline V CDR1 and CDR2: MNHNS, SASEGT. V shed 10 bases and J shed 5 bases, with 18 bases lying between them. The CDR3 DNA follows: TGTGCCACTAAGGACTTCGCCGGGGATCAGCCCCAGCATTTT. This encodes CATKDFAGDQPQHF.

At least ten counts were recorded for this clonotype. This chain joins TRBV6-5 and TRBJ1-6; TRBD1 is a possible D gene (6 bases). The V end was cut by 0 bases, the J end by 10 bases, with 13 bases between. The germline V gene has CDR1 MNHEY and CDR2 SVGAGI. This CDR3 has 15 residues. The CDR3 DNA reads TGTGCCAGCAGTTACTCGGGAGAGGGGGGGTCACCCCTCCACTTT. It yields the protein CASSYSGEGGSPLHF.

This clonotype has at least ten counts. This chain joins TRBV11-3 and TRBJ2-7; 8 nucleotides line up with TRBD2. This CDR3 region has 16 residues. After removal of 5 bases from V and 4 bases from J, the junction contained 13 bases not matched to a gene. Germline lookup yields CDR1 SGHNT and CDR2 YENEEA. The CDR3 sequence is CASSPLAAGGIYEQYF. As DNA, the CDR3 is TGTGCCAGCAGCCCTTTAGCGGCGGGGGGTATTTACGAGCAGTACTTC.

This clonotype came up many times. The germline gene is not matched at one end of the junction; a read error may be the cause. V and J are TRBV7-3 and TRBJ2-7; 9 bases are shared with TRBD2. Germline loops: CDR1 SGHTA, CDR2 FQGTGA. The CDR3 is made up of 14 amino acids. The CDR3 DNA sequence: TGTGCCAGCAGCCCCTTAGCGGGAGTCCACGAGCAGCACTTC. This codes for CASSPLAGVHEQHF.

In this sample, this clonotype turned up many times. The chain employs TRBV27 and TRBJ2-7; 8 bases align to TRBD2. V trimming: 4 bases; J trimming: 0 bases; junction bases outside the gene matches: 8. The CDR3 consists of 16 residues. Germline V CDR1 and CDR2: MNHEY, SMNVEV (reference sequence). CDR3 sequence: CASSWGSGRGSYEQYF. As DNA, the CDR3 is TGTGCCAGCAGTTGGGGAAGCGGGAGAGGCTCCTACGAGCAGTACTTC.

There are many counts of this clonotype. This chain joins TRBV28 and TRBJ2-7; tentatively, D is TRBD1 (5 bases). Germline V CDR1 and CDR2: MDHEN, SYDVKM. V dropped 5 bases and J dropped 2 bases, with 13 bases sitting between them. The CDR3 is made up of 14 amino acids. CDR3: CASSLPRVTYEQYF. The CDR3 nucleotides read TGTGCCAGCAGTCTCCCCAGGGTAACCTACGAGCAGTACTTC.